This TCR beta chain was captured by sequencing in a study of blood T cell repertoires in COVID-19. On the study more broadly: Whether acute or convalescent, the COVID-19 samples came from the United States, Italy and Spain. Sources were T cells, B-cell-depleted T cells, or PBMCs; the material itself was cDNA or gDNA.

It was during active infection that Seattle patients were enrolled and then longitudinally followed. Germline loops: CDR1 KGHSH, CDR2 LQKENI. This CDR3 contains 14 residues. The V and J ends lost 3 bases and 3 bases respectively, with 12 bases between them. Methods used by the authors: Nucleated cell counts were estimated from reference gene primer amplification. Sequencing used immunoSEQ multiplex PCR; TCRdb keeps in-frame clones, though not all of them. The D gene and trimming were derived from the DNA, and the V and J assignments and clone size from that table. The top ten clones hold 6.5% to 7.5% of a sample with about 70,000 clones, around 83% of them seen once.

This rearrangement joins TRBV18 to TRBJ2-7, with TRBD2 as a possible D gene (5 bases). Material for sequencing was peripheral blood. The receptor's source is a man aged 25-45 years with COVID-19, enrolled during active disease. In DNA, the CDR3 is TGTGCCAGCTCACCCACCAGAGGAGGCTACGAGCAGTACTTC. Amino acids: CASSPTRGGYEQYF.